This TCR beta chain was found in a study of tumor-infiltrating lymphocytes in primary liver carcinoma. Whole-study context: The tumors ranged from about 4 to 11 cm across and fell within stage T1-T3 N0M0.

Total RNA amounting to around 530 ng was the source from which TCR beta cDNA was made with a constant-region primer. Libraries for TCR beta were built through three nested multiplex PCR rounds, which together made up a slightly modified ARM-PCR procedure. Each of the first two PCR rounds ran 9 to 11 cycles with TRBV1-TRBV30 forward and C-beta reverse primers. TCRdb used MiXCR to reprocess the multiplex PCR reads, holding one entry per CDR3 protein. The sample consists of 65,000 to 90,000 distinct CDR3 sequences, approximately 77% of them appearing once. On this clonotype itself: Antigen specificity is unknown. A much more abundant neighbour one base away suggests this may be a read error.

General study points: Tumor-adjacent and tumor-blood pairs shared a smaller degree of overlap than tumor region pairs.

From approximately 20-30 mg of unsorted bulk tissue, DNA and RNA were co-extracted together. This CDR3 is built from 14 residues. Trimming shortened V by 0 bases and J by 8 bases, and 12 bases separated the two germline ends. The germline V gene has CDR1 SGHRS and CDR2 YFSETQ. Material: liver tumor tissue from sampling region 1. Indicated subset: tumor region T1, superior pole. The V gene is TRBV5-1, the J gene TRBJ2-1; weak D call: TRBD1 (6 bases). The sequence came from a man in his forties with primary liver carcinoma and hepatitis B virus infection. The CDR3: CASSLGTELDEQFF. The CDR3 DNA reads as TGCGCCAGCAGCTTGGGGACAGAGTTGGATGAGCAGTTCTTC.